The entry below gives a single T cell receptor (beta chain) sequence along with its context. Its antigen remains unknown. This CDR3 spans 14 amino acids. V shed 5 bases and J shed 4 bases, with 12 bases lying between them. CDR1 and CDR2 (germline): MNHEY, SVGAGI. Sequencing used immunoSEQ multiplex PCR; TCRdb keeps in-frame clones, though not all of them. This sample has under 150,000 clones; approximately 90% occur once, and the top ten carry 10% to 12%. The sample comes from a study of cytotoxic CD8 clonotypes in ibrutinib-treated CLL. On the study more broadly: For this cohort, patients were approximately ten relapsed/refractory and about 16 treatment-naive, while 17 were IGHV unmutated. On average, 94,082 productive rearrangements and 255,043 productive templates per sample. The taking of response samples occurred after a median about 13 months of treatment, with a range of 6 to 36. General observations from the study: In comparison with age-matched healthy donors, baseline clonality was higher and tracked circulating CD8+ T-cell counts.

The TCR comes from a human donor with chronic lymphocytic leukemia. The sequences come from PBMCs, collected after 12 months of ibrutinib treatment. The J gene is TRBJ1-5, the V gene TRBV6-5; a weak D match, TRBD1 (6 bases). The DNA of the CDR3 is TGTGCCAGCAGTCGCGACAGGTCTAATCAGCCCCAGCATTTT. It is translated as CASSRDRSNQPQHF.